The 28 T cell receptor beta chains presented below share a single source sample, sequenced in a study of T cell responses to AZD1222 COVID-19 vaccine. TCRdb keeps only in-frame clones here, not all; method: immunoSEQ multiplex PCR. The sample shows approximately 180,000 clones, 75% to 90% of them seen only once. This material consisted of peripheral blood, taken 28 days after the second dose of the MenACWY control vaccine. The source is an adult who received the MenACWY meningococcal vaccine as a control.

This chain uses TRBV7-8 with TRBJ2-2; D is unresolved. Looked up from germline, CDR1 is SGHVS and CDR2 is FQNEAQ. V lost 3 bases, J lost 1 base, and 6 bases lay in between. The CDR3 is made up of 14 amino acids. CDR3: CASSFLVNTGELFF. The CDR3 DNA is TGTGCCAGCAGCTTCTTGGTGAACACCGGGGAGCTGTTTTTT.

The CDR3 reads CASSYGLSHEQYF. The CDR3 region has the DNA TGTGCCAGCAGCTACGGACTATCACACGAGCAGTACTTC. The chain carries TRBV27 and TRBJ2-7; D is possibly TRBD2 (6 bases). The germline V gene has CDR1 MNHEY and CDR2 SMNVEV (reference sequence). There are 13 residues in the CDR3. With 6 bases removed from V and 5 bases from J, the gap between germline ends came to 14 bases.

The chain combines TRBV5-4 with TRBJ2-5, with 9 bases fitting TRBD2. Germline V gives CDR1 SGHNT, CDR2 YYREEE (reference sequence). The length of the CDR3 is 13 residues. Trimming cost V 4 bases and J 5 bases; bases outside gene matches: 3. The CDR3 sequence is CASSRGTSETQYF. The CDR3 DNA sequence: TGTGCCAGCAGCCGAGGGACTAGCGAGACCCAGTACTTC.

This rearrangement joins TRBV11-2 to TRBJ2-5; no firm D call. Germline V gene data show CDR1 as SGHAT and CDR2 as FQNNGV. This CDR3 comprises 11 residues. CDR3 amino acids: CATSRQETQYF. The CDR3 DNA reads as TGTGCTACGTCGCGGCAAGAGACCCAGTACTTC.

This clone is a singleton in its sample. This rearrangement joins TRBV7-2 to TRBJ1-2, with 11 nucleotides matching TRBD1. The J segment lost 5 bases and the V segment lost 4 bases, leaving 6 bases of the junction unmatched. Per the germline V gene, CDR1 is SGHTA and CDR2 is FQGNSA. CDR3 length: 15 amino acids. DNA for the CDR3: TGTGCCAGCAGCTACGGAGGGACAGGGGGATATGGCTACACCTTC. Protein product: CASSYGGTGGYGYTF.

J is TRBJ2-2 and V is TRBV24-1, with unresolved D. The germline V gene has CDR1 KGHDR and CDR2 SFDVKD. This CDR3 is built from 16 residues. V was cut by 5 bases and J by 4 bases, with 16 bases left in between. CDR3 protein: CATSAFGWGSTGELFF. The CDR3 bases are TGTGCCACCAGTGCCTTCGGATGGGGATCCACCGGGGAGCTGTTTTTT.

The chain combines TRBV14 with TRBJ2-4, with a possible D match to TRBD1 (6 bases). The V gene lost 0 bases and the J gene lost 7 bases, with 19 bases spanning the gap. The CDR3 contains 17 residues. The germline gives CDR1 SGHDN, CDR2 FVKESK. The CDR3 sequence: CASSQDGARGTGNIQYF. The CDR3 nucleotides read TGTGCCAGCAGCCAAGATGGGGCCAGGGGTACTGGGAACATTCAGTACTTC.

The V and J genes are TRBV5-3 and TRBJ2-7, with D perhaps matching TRBD1 or TRBD2 (5 bases each). TRBV5-3 is an open reading frame whose function is uncertain. The CDR3 contains 14 residues. The V end was cut by 4 bases, the J end by 3 bases, with 14 bases between. CDR3 in DNA: TGTGCCAGAAGCATCCGGGACGGGGACTACGAGCAGTACTTC. As protein: CARSIRDGDYEQYF.

As concerns this clone: One end of the junction varies from germline; a read error may be responsible. This sequence joins TRBV28 and TRBJ1-2, with a tentative D call TRBD1 (5 bases). CDR1 MDHEN and CDR2 SYDVKM come from the germline V gene. CDR3 size: 10 residues. The CDR3 is CGAGANGYTF. Written as DNA, the CDR3 is TGCGGGGCTGGGGCCAATGGCTACACCTTC.

The chain joins TRBV3-1 (or the pseudogene TRBV3-2) to TRBJ1-1; D is perhaps TRBD1 (5 bases). CDR3 length: 12 residues. Trimming removed 3 bases from V and 8 bases from J, with 10 bases in between. Germline-derived CDR1 and CDR2 are LGHDT and YNNKEL (reference sequence). In DNA, the CDR3 is TGTGCCAGCAGCCATGTTGGGGGGGAAGCTTTCTTT. As protein: CASSHVGGEAFF.

The V and J genes are TRBV19 and TRBJ1-1, with D unresolved. Trimming took 4 bases from V and 4 from J, leaving 16 bases between them. The length of the CDR3 is 15 residues. Germline CDR1 is LNHDA and CDR2 is SQIVND (reference sequence). Written as DNA, the CDR3 is TGTGCCAGTAGTAGCTACAGCCGTGGTATCACTGAAGCTTTCTTT. This translates into CASSSYSRGITEAFF.

V is TRBV19 and J is TRBJ2-7; D is possibly TRBD1 (7 bases). CDR1 LNHDA and CDR2 SQIVND come from the germline V gene (reference sequence). The length of the CDR3 is 17 residues. Trimming left V 3 bases short and J 2 bases short, with 20 bases between. CDR3 DNA sequence: TGTGCCAGTAGTATTTCCGCAGCCAGGGGGGATACCTACGAGCAGTACTTC. Its protein is CASSISAARGDTYEQYF.

This chain uses TRBV19 with TRBJ2-3; perhaps TRBD2 as D (6 bases). Trimming pared 7 bases from V and 4 bases from J, leaving 21 bases between. This CDR3 contains 16 residues. Germline loops: CDR1 LNHDA, CDR2 SQIVND (reference sequence). CDR3 DNA: TGTGCCAGTACCCCCCGTCGGGGGTACGGCCCAGATACGCAGTATTTT. This sequence encodes CASTPRRGYGPDTQYF.

The chain recombines TRBV19 with TRBJ2-2; possible D gene TRBD2, 6 bases. The CDR3 consists of 15 residues. V was shortened by 7 bases and J by 0 bases, with 12 bases between the two germline ends. Germline V lookup: CDR1 LNHDA, CDR2 SQIVND (reference sequence). The chain's CDR3 is CASNPGDANTGELFF. The CDR3 region has the DNA TGTGCCAGTAATCCGGGAGACGCGAACACCGGGGAGCTGTTTTTT. Filled out from reference TRBV19 and TRBJ2-2, the complete variable domain reads DGGITQSPKYLFRKEGQNVTLSCEQNLNHDAMYWYRQDPGQGLRLIYYSQIVNDFQKGDIAEGYSVSREKKESFPLTVTSAQKNPTAFYLCASNPGDANTGELFFGEGSRLTVL.

V and J are TRBV4-1 and TRBJ1-3; the D gene is possibly TRBD1 (5 bases). The CDR3 consists of 15 residues. CDR1 is MGHRA, CDR2 YSYEKL, per germline. The V and J ends lost 5 bases and 4 bases respectively, with 15 bases between them. CDR3 sequence: CASSVGGLGGNTIYF. The CDR3 nucleotides are TGCGCCAGCAGCGTTGGGGGTCTGGGGGGAAACACCATATATTTT.

This chain joins TRBV20-1 and TRBJ2-7, with a possible D match to TRBD2 (6 bases). Looked up from germline, CDR1 is DFQATT and CDR2 is SNEGSKA (reference sequence). CDR3 length: 10 residues. The germline V and J ends were trimmed by 4 bases and 9 bases, with 10 bases remaining between them. The CDR3 is CSAIFGGQYF. The CDR3 DNA follows: TGCAGTGCTATATTCGGGGGGCAGTACTTC.

V usage is TRBV19 and J usage is TRBJ2-7; 11 positions agree with TRBD1. The V segment lost 8 bases and the J segment 5 bases; nucleotides outside the gene matches: 8. The germline CDR1 and CDR2 sequences are LNHDA and SQIVND (reference sequence). The CDR3 extends over 14 amino acids. DNA of the CDR3: TGTGCCAGTTCTCCGGGACAGGGGGGACACGAGCAGTACTTC. Its translation: CASSPGQGGHEQYF.

This sequence joins TRBV27 and TRBJ1-2; 9 bases align to TRBD1. The CDR3 loop spans 13 amino acids. The germline V gene has CDR1 MNHEY and CDR2 SMNVEV (reference sequence). J lost 7 bases, V lost 5 bases, and 5 bases had no gene match. The CDR3 here is CASSPGTGSGYTF. The CDR3 nucleotides are TGTGCCAGCAGTCCCGGGACAGGGAGTGGCTACACCTTC.

The chain combines TRBV30 with TRBJ2-1, with D perhaps being TRBD1 or TRBD2 (6 bases each). Trimming cost V 4 bases and J 4 bases, with 14 bases left between them. This CDR3 is 14 amino acids long. Germline V gene lookup returns CDR1 GTSNPN and CDR2 SVGIG (reference sequence). The CDR3 DNA reads TGTGCCTGGAACGGCGGGACACTTTACAATGAGCAGTTCTTC. Its protein product is CAWNGGTLYNEQFF.

The chain employs TRBV4-1 and TRBJ1-5; 8 bases match TRBD1. V lost 4 bases, J lost 1 base, and 6 bases stayed unmatched. The CDR3 has 16 residues. Germline V gives CDR1 MGHRA, CDR2 YSYEKL. The CDR3 is CASSPQGARSNQPQHF. CDR3 sequence (DNA): TGCGCCAGCAGCCCCCAGGGGGCACGGAGCAATCAGCCCCAGCATTTT.

This rearrangement joins TRBV19 to TRBJ1-5; unclear D gene. In germline, CDR1 is LNHDA, CDR2 SQIVND (reference sequence). V was pared by 3 bases and J by 7 bases, with 16 bases between. The CDR3 is 15 residues long. Here the CDR3 DNA reads TGTGCCAGTAGTATGTTGGCGCTAGACGGACAGCCCCAGCATTTT. Translation gives CASSMLALDGQPQHF.

V usage is TRBV6-2 or TRBV6-3 and J usage is TRBJ1-1; 7 bases are shared with TRBD1. This CDR3 is built from 15 residues. The germline V gene has CDR1 MNHEY and CDR2 SVGEGT. Unmatched junction bases numbered 6, after V lost 0 bases and J lost 5 bases. In DNA, the CDR3 is TGTGCCAGCAGTTACTCGAAGACAGGGTGGACTGAAGCTTTCTTT. Translating it yields CASSYSKTGWTEAFF.

The J gene is TRBJ2-6, the V gene TRBV5-4, with 9 bases identical to TRBD1. From germline, CDR1 is SGHNT and CDR2 YYREEE (reference sequence). This CDR3 spans 17 amino acids. Trimming took 3 bases from V and 2 from J; bases not matched to a gene: 6. The CDR3 sequence is CASSSGTGYPGANVLTF. DNA of the CDR3: TGTGCCAGCAGCTCCGGGACAGGGTATCCTGGGGCCAACGTCCTGACTTTC.

This sequence joins TRBV27 and TRBJ1-1, with TRBD1 matching over 8 bases. CDR1 is MNHEY, CDR2 SMNVEV, per germline (reference sequence). The CDR3 has 14 residues. V dropped 1 base and J dropped 5; count of bases not matched to a gene: 3. The CDR3 reads CASSLLQGETEAFF. The CDR3 DNA sequence: TGTGCCAGCAGTTTATTACAGGGGGAGACTGAAGCTTTCTTT.

The chain joins TRBV27 to TRBJ2-7; D may be TRBD1 (5 bases). Trimming stripped 6 bases from V and 3 bases from J, with 9 bases between. This CDR3 comprises 12 residues. The germline V gene encodes CDR1 MNHEY and CDR2 SMNVEV (reference sequence). CDR3 in DNA: TGTGCCAGCAGGGCACAGGACTACGAGCAGTACTTC. It is translated as CASRAQDYEQYF.

The V call is TRBV12-3 or TRBV12-4, the J call TRBJ2-2; D gene ambiguous. The CDR3 contains 12 residues. V gave up 8 bases and J gave up 6 bases, with 10 bases separating them. The CDR3 nucleotides are TGTGCCAGCGGGCTAGGGCCCGGGGAGCTGTTTTTT. It encodes CASGLGPGELFF.

The chain has TRBV5-4 and TRBJ2-7; TRBD2 is a possible D gene (5 bases). CDR1 SGHNT and CDR2 YYREEE come from the germline V gene (reference sequence). The CDR3 has 15 amino acids. V was cut by 2 bases and J by 4 bases, with 16 bases left in between. The CDR3 bases are TGTGCCAGCAGCTTCCCTACCCCAGGCGGGTACGAGCAGTACTTC. It codes for CASSFPTPGGYEQYF.

V gene TRBV29-1 combines with J gene TRBJ1-3, with TRBD1 identical over 7 bases. CDR1 is SQVTM, CDR2 ANQGSEA, per germline. The CDR3 has 14 residues. V dropped 6 bases and J dropped 0; count of bases not matched to a gene: 5. CDR3 in DNA: TGCAGCGTGGGGAGGACAGGCTCTGGAAACACCATATATTTT. The encoded protein is CSVGRTGSGNTIYF.